The clone carrying this TCR beta chain was seen a single time. Its specificity is not known. Profiled with immunoSEQ multiplex PCR; TCRdb holds only in-frame clones, not every one. This sample has some 100,000 clones, with 80% to 95% found just once. The germline V gene encodes CDR1 SGHVS and CDR2 FQNEAQ. V lost 5 bases and J lost 0, with 10 bases in between. The CDR3 covers 14 residues. The sample belongs to a study of siplizumab effects on memory and regulatory T cells. Findings and caveats of the study: Naive T cells looked more diverse than memory cells, and they looked like major contributors to the alloresponse. The drug siplizumab significantly decreased the alloreactive sequences that could be traced to unstimulated CD4+ memory cells. Under siplizumab, an average around 64% of mappable alloreactive CD4+ clones were Treg-derived, compared with 25% to 30% in controls.

The clonotype was recovered from a human donor in good health. The chain uses TRBV7-8 and TRBJ1-2; no reliable D call. The sequencing input was CD8+ T cells sorted from blood. The CDR3 loop is CASSPLIANYGYTF. As DNA, the CDR3 is TGTGCCAGCAGCCCCCTCATCGCTAACTATGGCTACACCTTC.